The 21 T cell receptor beta chains below all came from one sample that was sequenced in a study of regulatory and conventional T cells in RAG deficiency. Genomic DNA came from blood conventional CD4+ T cells gated CD25-low CD127-high. Generated by immunoSEQ multiplex PCR, the TCRdb table keeps only in-frame clones and is missing some. The table records approximately 28,000 clones, nearly 95% of them present only once. The data were also submitted as part of a second study, on regulatory T cells. That publication notes: Primers: 52 TRBV forward and 13 TRBJ reverse.

The sample comprised CD25- CD4+ T cells sorted from blood. These receptor sequences come from a human donor in good health.

This chain links TRBV5-6 with TRBJ2-7, with D possibly being TRBD1 (6 bases). Between the trimmed V and J ends, which lost 4 bases and 6 bases, there was a span of 17 bases. In germline, CDR1 is SGHDT, CDR2 YYEEEE. There are 14 residues in the CDR3. CDR3 in DNA: TGTGCCAGCAGCACCTCCCCTACAGGGCGCGAGCAGTACTTC. Protein product: CASSTSPTGREQYF.

V usage is TRBV6-5 and J usage is TRBJ2-7; weak D call: TRBD1 (5 bases). The CDR3 sequence is 16 residues long. CDR1 is MNHEY, CDR2 SVGAGI, per germline. With 3 bases removed from V and 3 bases from J, the gap between germline ends came to 18 bases. CDR3 region: CASSYGFDSLVYEQYF. In DNA, the CDR3 is TGTGCCAGCAGTTATGGATTTGACAGCTTAGTCTACGAGCAGTACTTC.

The chain is built from TRBV9 and TRBJ1-3; the D is unclear. V was pared by 2 bases and J by 4 bases, with 13 bases between. Germline CDR1 is SGDLS and CDR2 is YYNGEE. The CDR3 covers 15 residues. The CDR3 here is CASSVSIAVGNTIYF. The CDR3 nucleotides read TGTGCCAGCAGCGTTTCGATCGCGGTCGGAAACACCATATATTTT. Complete variable domain (other parts from reference TRBV9 and TRBJ1-3): DSGVTQTPKHLITATGQRVTLRCSPRSGDLSVYWYQQSLDQGLQFLIQYYNGEERAKGNILERFSAQQFPDLHSELNLSSLELGDSALYFCASSVSIAVGNTIYFGEGSWLTVV.

This clone was counted a single time. The J gene is TRBJ1-4, the V gene TRBV9; 7 bases are shared with TRBD1. In germline, CDR1 is SGDLS, CDR2 YYNGEE. With 5 bases clipped from V and 3 bases from J, the junction kept 4 bases outside the gene matches. The CDR3 is 14 amino acids. The CDR3 reads CASRTGWANEKLFF. The CDR3 DNA sequence: TGTGCCAGCAGGACAGGGTGGGCTAATGAAAAACTGTTTTTT.

The rearrangement links TRBV18 to TRBJ1-6; 9 bases match TRBD1. J gave up 7 bases and V 3 bases, and 10 bases lay outside the gene matches. The germline CDR1 and CDR2 sequences are KGHSH and LQKENI. There are 17 residues in the CDR3. The CDR3 region is CASSPIGTGTGNSPLHF. The CDR3 bases are TGTGCCAGCTCACCTATAGGAACCGGGACAGGGAATTCACCCCTCCACTTT.

The chain couples TRBV19 to TRBJ2-7; TRBD1 matches 7 bases. There are 15 residues in the CDR3. V lost 7 bases and J lost 3; bases outside the gene matches: 12. Germline V gene sequence: CDR1 LNHDA, CDR2 SQIVND (reference sequence). The CDR3 DNA follows: TGTGCCAGTACACCCCAAGGGGGCGAGGGCTACGAGCAGTACTTC. Residues: CASTPQGGEGYEQYF.

The chain links TRBV5-4 to TRBJ2-7; 7 nucleotides align to TRBD1. The V gene end was trimmed by 0 bases and the J gene end by 4 bases; junction bases not matched to a gene: 7. Germline lookup yields CDR1 SGHNT and CDR2 YYREEE (reference sequence). The CDR3 sequence is 15 residues long. CDR3 protein: CASSLEQGHRYEQYF. CDR3 bases: TGTGCCAGCAGCTTGGAACAGGGGCACCGTTACGAGCAGTACTTC.

V is TRBV18 and J is TRBJ1-5, with D possibly TRBD1 on 6 matching bases. With 2 bases removed from V and 9 bases from J, the gap between germline ends came to 14 bases. The germline CDR1 and CDR2 sequences are KGHSH and LQKENI. This CDR3 is 14 amino acids long. The CDR3 DNA follows: TGTGCCAGCTCACCAGGGGGCCGCAGAGGGCCCCAGCATTTT. This translates into CASSPGGRRGPQHF.

As for this clone: Other DNA sequences of this sample code for an identical CDR3. J is TRBJ1-6 and V is TRBV6-4; D may be TRBD1 (6 bases). The ends were cut back, 4 bases at V and 7 bases at J, with 11 bases in the middle. Germline V lookup: CDR1 MRHNA, CDR2 SNTAGT. CDR3 length equals 14 residues. CDR3 loop: CASSARQENSPLHF. CDR3 bases: TGTGCCAGCAGTGCGCGACAGGAGAATTCACCCCTCCACTTT.

The chain recombines TRBV6-1 with TRBJ1-1, with D perhaps TRBD1 (6 bases). CDR1 is MNHNS and CDR2 is SASEGT in the germline V gene. V was clipped by 2 bases and J by 5 bases, with 18 bases between them. CDR3 length equals 16 residues. CDR3 DNA sequence: TGTGCCAGCAGTGAAAGGGGCAGGGGAAGGGAAACTGAAGCTTTCTTT. Residues: CASSERGRGRETEAFF.

This sequence joins TRBV19 and TRBJ2-7; 8 positions match TRBD1. This CDR3 is built from 15 residues. Trimming at V came to 2 bases and at J to 2 bases, leaving 5 bases not matched to a gene. Germline values: CDR1 LNHDA, CDR2 SQIVND (reference sequence). The CDR3 here is CASSISDREAYEQYF. The CDR3 bases are TGTGCCAGTAGTATATCGGACAGGGAGGCCTACGAGCAGTACTTC.

The V gene is TRBV6-5, the J gene TRBJ1-2, with 7 nucleotides matching TRBD1. This CDR3 comprises 13 residues. Germline assignment: CDR1 MNHEY and CDR2 SVGAGI. V was pared by 6 bases and J by 5 bases, with 6 bases of the junction left unmatched. DNA for the CDR3: TGTGCCAGCAGAGGGACAGCAACTTATGGCTACACCTTC. Amino acids: CASRGTATYGYTF.

The gene calls are TRBV19 and TRBJ1-4; tentatively, D is TRBD1 (6 bases). The CDR3 length is 14 residues. Per germline, CDR1 LNHDA and CDR2 SQIVND (reference sequence). V was trimmed by 3 bases and J by 5 bases, leaving 10 bases between them. The chain's CDR3 is CASSIGGQNEKLFF. DNA of the CDR3: TGTGCCAGTAGTATCGGGGGGCAGAATGAAAAACTGTTTTTT. Complete variable domain (other parts from reference TRBV19 and TRBJ1-4): DGGITQSPKYLFRKEGQNVTLSCEQNLNHDAMYWYRQDPGQGLRLIYYSQIVNDFQKGDIAEGYSVSREKKESFPLTVTSAQKNPTAFYLCASSIGGQNEKLFFGSGTQLSVL.

The J gene is TRBJ1-2, the V gene TRBV9, with 10 nucleotides matching TRBD1. J gave up 3 bases and V 0 bases, and 17 bases lay outside the gene matches. The CDR3 has 20 residues. CDR1 is SGDLS, CDR2 YYNGEE, per germline. The CDR3 loop reads CASSVAAGRGGDRGYYGYTF. The CDR3 DNA follows: TGTGCCAGCAGCGTAGCCGCAGGTCGAGGGGGGGACAGGGGTTACTATGGCTACACCTTC.

The genes are TRBV6-6 and TRBJ1-1, with TRBD1 matching over 7 bases. V lost 6 bases, J lost 2 bases, and 12 bases stayed unmatched. The V gene's germline CDR1 is MNHNY and CDR2 SVGAGI (reference sequence). The CDR3 is 16 residues long. The CDR3 loop reads CASRQGGRWENTEAFF. As DNA, the CDR3 is TGTGCCAGCAGGCAGGGGGGACGTTGGGAAAACACTGAAGCTTTCTTT.

The chain links TRBV2 to TRBJ1-5; possibly TRBD1 for D (6 bases). The CDR3 is 14 amino acids. Germline V CDR1 and CDR2: SNHLY, FYNNEI. Trimming stripped 2 bases from V and 3 bases from J, with 8 bases between. CDR3 DNA sequence: TGTGCCAGCAGTGAACAGGGGATCAATCAGCCCCAGCATTTT. Encoded protein: CASSEQGINQPQHF.

This chain links TRBV6-5 with TRBJ1-5; possible D gene TRBD1, 6 bases. Looked up from germline, CDR1 is MNHEY and CDR2 is SVGAGI. The CDR3 sequence is 13 residues long. The V end lost 6 bases, the J end lost 4 bases, and 10 bases lay between the germline ends. The CDR3 nucleotides read TGTGCCAGCAGAAAACAGGGTAATCAGCCCCAGCATTTT. It yields the protein CASRKQGNQPQHF.

This clone was counted once. This chain joins TRBV7-8 and TRBJ1-3, with 7 nucleotides matching TRBD1. The germline gives CDR1 SGHVS, CDR2 FQNEAQ. The V gene end was trimmed by 5 bases and the J gene end by 0 bases; junction bases not matched to a gene: 7. The CDR3 runs to 16 residues. The CDR3 reads CASSPRTGDSGNTIYF. As DNA, the CDR3 is TGTGCCAGCAGCCCGCGGACAGGAGACTCTGGAAACACCATATATTTT.

Remarks on this clone: The same CDR3 can be traced to other DNA sequences in this sample. In DNA form, the CDR3 reads TGTGCCAGCAGTGTTCAGGGGAACAATCAGCCCCAGCATTTT. This encodes CASSVQGNNQPQHF. The rearrangement joins TRBV2 to TRBJ1-5; perhaps TRBD1 as D (6 bases). V dropped 4 bases and J dropped 3 bases, with 10 bases sitting between them. Germline assignment: CDR1 SNHLY and CDR2 FYNNEI. This CDR3 region has 14 residues.

V usage is TRBV4-1 and J usage is TRBJ1-6, with D perhaps matching TRBD1 (5 bases). V shed 0 bases and J shed 7 bases, with 19 bases lying between them. Germline loops: CDR1 MGHRA, CDR2 YSYEKL. This CDR3 is built from 18 residues. CDR3 loop: CASSQDGREVFRNSPLHF. The CDR3 DNA reads as TGCGCCAGCAGCCAAGATGGCAGGGAGGTTTTTAGAAATTCACCCCTCCACTTT.

The chain combines TRBV2 with TRBJ2-7, with D unresolved. Trimming took off 6 bases at V and 4 bases at J, with 16 bases between the two ends. Per the germline V gene, CDR1 is SNHLY and CDR2 is FYNNEI. This CDR3 has 14 amino acids. The CDR3 DNA follows: TGTGCCAGCAGCCCACCGACATTCGGTTACGAGCAGTACTTC. As protein: CASSPPTFGYEQYF.